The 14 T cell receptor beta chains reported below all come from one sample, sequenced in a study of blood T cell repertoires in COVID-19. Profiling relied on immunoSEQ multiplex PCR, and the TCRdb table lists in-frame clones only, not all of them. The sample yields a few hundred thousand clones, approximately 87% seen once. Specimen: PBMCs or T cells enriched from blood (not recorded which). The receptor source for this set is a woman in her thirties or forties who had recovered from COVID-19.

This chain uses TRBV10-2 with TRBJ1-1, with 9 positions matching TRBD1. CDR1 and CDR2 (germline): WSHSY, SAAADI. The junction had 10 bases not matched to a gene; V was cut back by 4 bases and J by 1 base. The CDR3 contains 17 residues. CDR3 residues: CASSGGRTGVRNTEAFF. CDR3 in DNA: TGCGCCAGCAGTGGGGGGCGGACAGGGGTACGGAACACTGAAGCTTTCTTT.

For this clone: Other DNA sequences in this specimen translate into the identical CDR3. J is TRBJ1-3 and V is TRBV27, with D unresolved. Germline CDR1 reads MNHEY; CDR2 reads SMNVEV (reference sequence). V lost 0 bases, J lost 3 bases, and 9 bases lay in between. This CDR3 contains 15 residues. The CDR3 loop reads CASSLSTGVGNTIYF. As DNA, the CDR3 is TGTGCCAGCAGTTTATCAACCGGGGTTGGAAACACCATATATTTT.

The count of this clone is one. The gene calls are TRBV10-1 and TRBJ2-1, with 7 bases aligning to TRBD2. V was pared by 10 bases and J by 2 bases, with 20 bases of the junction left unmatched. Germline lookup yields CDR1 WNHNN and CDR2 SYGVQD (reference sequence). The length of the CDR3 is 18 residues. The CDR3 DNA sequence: TGCGCCATCAATTACGGGGCTAGCGGAACGGGTCCCTACAATGAGCAGTTCTTC. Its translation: CAINYGASGTGPYNEQFF.

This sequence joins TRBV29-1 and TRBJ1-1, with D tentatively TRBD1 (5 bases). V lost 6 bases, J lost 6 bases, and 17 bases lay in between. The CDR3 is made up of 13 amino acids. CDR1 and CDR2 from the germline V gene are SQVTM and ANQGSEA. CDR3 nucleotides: TGCAGCGTGCCTGGGGCCCCGACCGCTGAAGCTTTCTTT. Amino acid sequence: CSVPGAPTAEAFF. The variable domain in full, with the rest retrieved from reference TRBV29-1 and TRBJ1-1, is SAVISQKPSRDICQRGTSLTIQCQVDSQVTMMFWYRQQPGQSLTLIATANQGSEATYESGFVIDKFPISRPNLTFSTLTVSNMSPEDSSIYLCSVPGAPTAEAFFGQGTRLTVV.

The CDR3, as DNA: TGTGCCAGCAGCTTAGGACAGGGGGGATCACCCCTCCACTTT. It codes for CASSLGQGGSPLHF. The chain has TRBV11-3 and TRBJ1-6; the match to TRBD1 covers 9 bases. The CDR3 has 14 amino acids. V gave up 1 base and J gave up 10 bases; unmatched junction bases: 2. Per the germline V gene, CDR1 is SGHNT and CDR2 is YENEEA.

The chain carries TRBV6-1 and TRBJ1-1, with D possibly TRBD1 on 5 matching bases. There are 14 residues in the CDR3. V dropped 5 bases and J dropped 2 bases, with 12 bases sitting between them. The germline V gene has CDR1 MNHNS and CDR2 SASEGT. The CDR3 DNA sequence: TGTGCCAGCAGTCCACGGGGGAAAAACACTGAAGCTTTCTTT. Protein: CASSPRGKNTEAFF.

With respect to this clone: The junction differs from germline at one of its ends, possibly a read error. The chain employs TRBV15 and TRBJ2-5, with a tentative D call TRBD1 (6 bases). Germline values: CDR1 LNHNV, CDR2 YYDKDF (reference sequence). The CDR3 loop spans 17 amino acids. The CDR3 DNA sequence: TGTGCCACCAGCGGAGAGCCGGACGCCACAGGGCGGGAGACCCAGTACTTC. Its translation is CATSGEPDATGRETQYF.

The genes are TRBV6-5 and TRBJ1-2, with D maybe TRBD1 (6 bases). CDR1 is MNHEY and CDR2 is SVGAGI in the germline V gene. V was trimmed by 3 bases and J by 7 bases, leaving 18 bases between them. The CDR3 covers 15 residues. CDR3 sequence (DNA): TGTGCCAGCAGTTATGTCTTAGGGGGGGAAGGTGGCTACACCTTC. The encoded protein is CASSYVLGGEGGYTF.

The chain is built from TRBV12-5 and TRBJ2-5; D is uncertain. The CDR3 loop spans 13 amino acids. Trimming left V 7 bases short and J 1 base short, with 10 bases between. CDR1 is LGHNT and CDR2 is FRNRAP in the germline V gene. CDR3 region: CASEKQSQETQYF. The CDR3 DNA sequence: TGTGCTAGTGAAAAACAGAGCCAAGAGACCCAGTACTTC.

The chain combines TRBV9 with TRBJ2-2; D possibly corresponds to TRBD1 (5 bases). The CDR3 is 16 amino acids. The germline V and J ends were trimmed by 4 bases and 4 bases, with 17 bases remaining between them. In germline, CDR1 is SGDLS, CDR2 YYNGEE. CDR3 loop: CASSPQTAFVTGELFF. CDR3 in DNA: TGTGCCAGCAGCCCTCAGACAGCATTTGTCACCGGGGAGCTGTTTTTT. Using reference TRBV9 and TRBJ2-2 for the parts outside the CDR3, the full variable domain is DSGVTQTPKHLITATGQRVTLRCSPRSGDLSVYWYQQSLDQGLQFLIQYYNGEERAKGNILERFSAQQFPDLHSELNLSSLELGDSALYFCASSPQTAFVTGELFFGEGSRLTVL.

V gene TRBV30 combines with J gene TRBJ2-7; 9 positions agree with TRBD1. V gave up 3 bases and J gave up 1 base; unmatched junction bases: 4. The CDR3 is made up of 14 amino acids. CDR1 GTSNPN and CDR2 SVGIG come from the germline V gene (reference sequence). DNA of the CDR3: TGTGCCTGGAGCCCGGACAGGGGATCCTACGAGCAGTACTTC. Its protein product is CAWSPDRGSYEQYF.

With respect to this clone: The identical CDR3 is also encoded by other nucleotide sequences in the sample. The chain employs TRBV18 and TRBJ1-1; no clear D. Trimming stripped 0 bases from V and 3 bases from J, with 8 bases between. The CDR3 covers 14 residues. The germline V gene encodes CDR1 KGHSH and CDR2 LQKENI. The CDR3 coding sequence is TGTGCCAGCTCACCACCTTCGGTAGACACTGAAGCTTTCTTT. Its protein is CASSPPSVDTEAFF.

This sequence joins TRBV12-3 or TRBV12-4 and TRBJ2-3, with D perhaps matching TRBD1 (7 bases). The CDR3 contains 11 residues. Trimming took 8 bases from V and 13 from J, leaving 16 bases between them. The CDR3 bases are TGTGCCAGCGCGGAGGAGGGGGCGGAGTATTTT. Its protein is CASAEEGAEYF.

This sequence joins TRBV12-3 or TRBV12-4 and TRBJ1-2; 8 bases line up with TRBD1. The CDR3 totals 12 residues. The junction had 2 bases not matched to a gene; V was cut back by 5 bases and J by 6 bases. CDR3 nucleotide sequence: TGTGCCAGCAGTGAGGACAGGGATGGCTACACCTTC. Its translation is CASSEDRDGYTF.